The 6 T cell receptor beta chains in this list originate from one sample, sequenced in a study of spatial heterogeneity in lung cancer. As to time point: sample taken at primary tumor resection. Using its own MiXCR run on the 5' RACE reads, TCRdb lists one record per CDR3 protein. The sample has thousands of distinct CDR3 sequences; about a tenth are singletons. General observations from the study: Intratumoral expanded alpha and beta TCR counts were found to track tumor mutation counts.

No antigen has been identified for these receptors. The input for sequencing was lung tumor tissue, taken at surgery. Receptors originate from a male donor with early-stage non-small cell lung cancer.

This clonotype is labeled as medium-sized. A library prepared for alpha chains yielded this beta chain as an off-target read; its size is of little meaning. CDR3 loop: CASSGDRGNQPQHF. CDR3 sequence (DNA): TGTGCCAGCAGCGGAGACAGGGGCAATCAGCCCCAGCATTTT. This chain connects TRBV7-9 to TRBJ1-5, with 7 nucleotides matching TRBD1. Germline V gene lookup returns CDR1 SEHNR and CDR2 FQNEAQ (reference sequence). The CDR3 sequence is 14 residues long. V was clipped by 5 bases and J by 2 bases; unmatched bases: 3. The full variable domain, completed using reference TRBV7-9 and TRBJ1-5, is DTGVSQNPRHKITKRGQNVTFRCDPISEHNRLYWYRQTLGQGPEFLTYFQNEAQLEKSRLLSDRFSAERPKGSFSTLEIQRTEQGDSAMYLCASSGDRGNQPQHFGDGTRLSIL.

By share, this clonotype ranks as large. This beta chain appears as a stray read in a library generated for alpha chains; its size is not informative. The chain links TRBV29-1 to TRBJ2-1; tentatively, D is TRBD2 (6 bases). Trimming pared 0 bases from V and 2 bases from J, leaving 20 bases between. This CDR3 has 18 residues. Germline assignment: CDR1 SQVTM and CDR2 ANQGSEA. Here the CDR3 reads CSVEDLGRLVLPYNEQFF. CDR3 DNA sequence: TGCAGCGTTGAAGATCTTGGTCGACTAGTTCTTCCCTACAATGAGCAGTTCTTC.

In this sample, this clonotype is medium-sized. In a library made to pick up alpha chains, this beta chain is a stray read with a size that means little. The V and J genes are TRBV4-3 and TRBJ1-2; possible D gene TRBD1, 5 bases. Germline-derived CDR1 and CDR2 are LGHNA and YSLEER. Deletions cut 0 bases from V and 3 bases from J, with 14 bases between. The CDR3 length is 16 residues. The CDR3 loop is CASSQDRSGPYYGYTF. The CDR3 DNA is TGCGCCAGCAGCCAAGATAGGTCGGGACCCTACTATGGCTACACCTTC.

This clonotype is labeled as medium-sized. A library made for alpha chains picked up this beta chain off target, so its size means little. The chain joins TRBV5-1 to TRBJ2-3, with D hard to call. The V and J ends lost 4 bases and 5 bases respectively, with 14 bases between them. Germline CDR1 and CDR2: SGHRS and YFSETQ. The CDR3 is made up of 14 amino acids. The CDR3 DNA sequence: TGCGCCAGCAGCGAGGAAAGCCCCGAAGATACGCAGTATTTT. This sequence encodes CASSEESPEDTQYF.

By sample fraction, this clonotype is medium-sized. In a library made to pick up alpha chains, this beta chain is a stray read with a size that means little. The CDR3 loop is CASSFQFSYEQYF. CDR3 DNA: TGCGCCAGCAGCTTCCAGTTCTCCTACGAGCAGTACTTC. The chain carries TRBV5-1 and TRBJ2-7; D uncertain. Trimming pared 2 bases from V and 0 bases from J, leaving 6 bases between. This CDR3 spans 13 amino acids. The germline V gene encodes CDR1 SGHRS and CDR2 YFSETQ.

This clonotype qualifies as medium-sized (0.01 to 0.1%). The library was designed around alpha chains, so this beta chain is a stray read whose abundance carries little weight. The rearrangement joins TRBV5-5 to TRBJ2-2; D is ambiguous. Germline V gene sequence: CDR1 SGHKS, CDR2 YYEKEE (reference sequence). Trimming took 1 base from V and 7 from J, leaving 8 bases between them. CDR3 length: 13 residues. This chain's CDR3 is CASSLMLDGELFF. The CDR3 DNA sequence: TGTGCCAGCAGCTTGATGCTGGACGGGGAGCTGTTTTTT.